One TCR beta chain is described in this entry. This clone was recorded a few times. It has no known antigen specificity. Base quality data are lacking; no much larger clone is found one base away. This specimen comes from a study of cytomegalovirus exposure and HLA in healthy donors (TCRdb year 2017). The study in broad terms: According to an earlier analysis of 587 of the donors, some 180 million T cells yielded some 110 million unique TCR beta sequences and less than 300 Gb of sequence data. Approximately 310 gigabases of sequencing data and approximately 91 million unique TCR sequences made up an early release that covered some 640 HLA-typed donors. Among the roughly 390 genotyped donors, around 81% belonged to the genetic ancestry cluster associated with self-reported Caucasian donors. The study aimed to test whether cataloging public T cell receptors could reveal signatures of past pathogen exposure. The T cell repertoires of some 670 subjects were profiled by immunosequencing and related to cytomegalovirus serostatus. Along with the approximately 650-subject first cohort, a separate validation cohort of over 90 different subjects was used. The study combined high-throughput TCR immunosequencing, statistical association of individual TCRs with disease status, and machine learning to predict cytomegalovirus infection status. To study patterns of TCR occurrence, a later analysis re-analyzed previously published TCR beta repertoires from around 700 donors and added high-resolution HLA genotyping. Rather than drawing on any new phenotypic data, the later analysis identified candidate immune exposures from TCR beta sequences and the way those sequences occurred across donors. To decide whether each TCR beta V gene segment behaved as functional or pseudogenic, an earlier analysis of approximately 590 of the donors relied on high-throughput TCR beta sequencing. Donor age, sex, ethnicity and CMV serostatus were collected together with the repertoire data. A later genetic analysis took genome-wide SNP genotypes for about 55% of the roughly 700 donors and used that subset as a discovery cohort. All discovery cohort repertoires had been generated using a single sequencing platform. HLA typing covered class I and class II loci at four-digit resolution. Typing coverage varied by locus: roughly 629-630 donors for A, B, C, DRB1 and DQB1; roughly 560 for DQA1; 606 for DPA1; 400 to 480 for DPB1. A handful of DR-DQ haplotypes were treated as single units for association and clustering because of strong linkage in the cohort. Among some 400 genotyped donors of the cohort, an average of roughly 240,000 unique TCR beta nucleotide sequences were sequenced per donor, 15% to 20% of them non-productive. Study-wide findings and limitations: An earlier analysis of approximately 600 of the donors showed that most TCR beta V segments appeared in productive rearrangements either about 87% or about 30% of the time, which broadly matched IMGT annotations. A cluster of highly shared sequence variants was judged likely to be a technical artifact of the sequencing pipeline. Because HLA typing was missing for some donors at each locus, association tests included only the typed subset. A further reported finding was that TCR beta sequences accurately predicted the HLA-A and HLA-B alleles for most subjects in the first cohort. Roughly uniform sequencing depth across donors was assumed in presence/absence analyses, although this assumption may not hold. V-gene and J-gene trimming of TCR beta chains was associated with a missense DCLRE1C variant in a later genetic analysis, and the association was replicated in an independent cohort. Specific HLA alleles were associated with roughly 17,000 TCR beta sequences at a false discovery rate of 0.05 in a later analysis. Because counts were too low, about 18 rarely observed V segments, including chromosome 9 orphons, were excluded from the earlier analysis of 587 of the donors. The classifier was reported to diagnose cytomegalovirus status with high specificity and sensitivity in both the original cohort and the validation cohort. CMV serostatus was the only immune exposure information available for the cohort. The study gave a list of roughly 150 TCR beta chains associated with cytomegalovirus. Most CMV-associated TCR beta chains appeared to be HLA-restricted in a later analysis, and the HLA associations seemed to be driven largely by CMV exposure. When HLA alleles, especially DR and DQ, strongly co-occurred, TCR associations were difficult to assign to individual alleles. A later analysis found that TCR association rates varied across HLA loci, with DRB1 alleles showing the most associated TCRs and HLA-C alleles the fewest. While some public TCRs were present in many individuals, most TCR sequences turned up only very rarely across donors. In a later analysis, HLA-associated TCR beta chains showed more clonal expansion and lower generation probabilities than non-associated chains that were equally common. A few of the identified cytomegalovirus-associated TCR beta chains were confirmed in vitro to be specific for cytomegalovirus antigens. Correlated functional status among segregating V segments might be attributable to linkage disequilibrium, but an unknown experimental factor could not be ruled out. A later analysis reported that several top co-occurrence clusters appeared linked to parvovirus B19, influenza, CMV and Epstein-Barr virus. A later genetic analysis reported fewer N-insertions in productive TCRs among donors in an Asian-associated ancestry cluster than the roughly 670-donor mean. It was suggested by the authors that the approach could potentially be generalized to other disease states and immunological phenotypes. Only TCR beta chains were sequenced in this cohort, and the absence of alpha or paired-chain data limited detectable features. Some IMGT-functional V segments, including TRBV6-2 and TRBV6-3, could not be told apart with the 87-base-pair reads, so those segments were excluded.

Libraries came from the immunoSEQ multiplex PCR assay. The multiplex PCR relied on a mix of 60 forward primers for TCR Vbeta segments and 13 reverse primers for TCR Jbeta segments. The CDR3 region of rearranged TCR beta genes was amplified from genomic DNA with a multiplex PCR assay. The Illumina HiSeq System was used to sequence the amplified TCR beta libraries as 87-base-pair reads. For the original study's pipeline: A later analysis tallied some 79 million unique TCR beta chains across the roughly 610 repertoires, and some 10 million of those chains were shared by two or more donors. To remove PCR and sequencing errors, raw reads were error-corrected and collapsed into unique sequences using a nearest-neighbor algorithm that merged closely related sequences. CDR3 sequences were aligned to IMGT reference sequences to assign V, D and J gene segments. For a sequence to be retained, at least a six-nucleotide match to both a V gene segment and a J gene segment was required. A rearrangement was called productive if the CDR3 had no stop codons and remained in frame with V and J, and every other rearrangement was called non-productive. CDR3 was defined according to IMGT convention as the region running from the second conserved V-encoded cysteine to the conserved J-encoded phenylalanine. In an earlier analysis of around 570 of the donors, sequences lacking an unambiguous match to a single V gene segment were excluded. In an earlier analysis of several hundred of the donors, V segments were called functional above 56.7% productive rearrangements and were called segregating when the between-donor standard deviation exceeded 5%. To diagnose cytomegalovirus status from the catalog of TCR beta chain sequences, a statistical classification framework was built. In a later analysis, V and J genes were assigned by comparing TCR nucleotide sequences against IMGT/GENE-DB human TR gene sequences. The TCRdist pipeline was used in a later analysis to assign CDR3 sequences and most-parsimonious VDJ recombination scenarios. In a later analysis, each TCR beta chain was defined by its CDR3 amino acid sequence together with its V-gene family, and reads lacking a unique V-gene family were excluded. In a later analysis, nearly 600 highly shared, low-generation-probability nucleotide sequences were removed to address suspected cross-contamination and a sequencing artifact. In a later analysis, a clonal expansion index for each public chain was calculated from normalized within-repertoire ranks of inferred template counts. Generation probabilities in a later analysis came from a VDJ recombination model fitted to out-of-frame rearrangements, and those results were checked against IGoR. In a later analysis, TCR-TCR, TCR-HLA and TCR-CMV co-occurrence was scored with hypergeometric tests, and a repertoire-size bias correction was applied to TCR pairs. In a later analysis, false discovery rates were estimated by permuting HLA or CMV assignments 20 times. A later analysis grouped co-occurring TCRs with DBSCAN, adding TCRdist sequence similarity when clustering within HLA-allele-positive subsets. Repertoires with fewer than 30,000 or more than 120,000 public chains were left out of co-occurrence clustering, as were five repertoires with anomalous nucleotide sharing. TCRdb obtained this table from immuneACCESS and retained in-frame rearrangements with V and J assigned. These tables miss some clones; where compared with another copy, unresolved V genes account for less than half of the shortfall, and the remainder is unexplained. Clonal size and the V and J genes are those of that table, whereas D and trimming came from the DNA. Here the sample has around 150,000 clones; over 60% occur a single time. The ten top clones hold over 2.5% of the sample.

As encoded in the germline V gene, CDR1 is LGHNA while CDR2 is YNFKEQ. The CDR3 contains 13 residues, cysteine and phenylalanine counted. Only the CDR3 region is kept as DNA, spanning 39 bases read in frame from base 1. V sheds 1 base and J sheds 4 bases, leaving 8 bases between their ends. The cohort was made up of roughly 670 healthy bone marrow donors. All cohort members were sampled while nominally healthy, although unrecorded immune exposures were likely present. The donor was CMV seronegative and belonged to the group of around 400 seronegative cohort members. A peripheral blood sample was provided by each donor, and peripheral blood mononuclear cells were used for TCR beta sequencing. Genomic DNA was extracted from the blood cell samples with the Qiagen DNeasy Blood Extraction Kit.

The receptor chain draws on TRBV4-2 and TRBJ2-7, with no D gene named confidently. Sample: PBMCs. This TCR came from a woman in her twenties or thirties in good health and CMV-seronegative. The CDR3: CASSQGYTYEQYF. The DNA is TGTGCCAGCAGCCAAGGGTACACATACGAGCAGTACTTC.